Listed below are T cell receptor beta chains from one sample, sequenced in a study of T cell repertoires in cytomegalovirus infection. Which antigens these TCRs recognize remains unknown. TCRdb re-analysed the reads in MiXCR, keeping a single row per CDR3 protein. The sample gives roughly 220,000 distinct CDR3 sequences, 38% of which show up once; approximately 59% is in the top ten. Sequenced material: CD8+ T cells from cultured PBMCs, taken from culture after CMV antigen stimulation. The receptors derive from a human donor in good health (CMV status not recorded). Some clones in this sample may be carry-over from other donors' samples. Both conserved end residues are part of each CDR3. D genes are given only for firm matches. Not every row has a clone size; where given, it reads once, few, many or a size class.

v_call	clone_size	j_call	d_call	cdr3_aa	cdr3_nt
TRBV7-9	.	TRBJ2-2	.	CASSFQGPGELFF	TGTGCCAGCAGCTTCCAGGGTCCCGGGGAGCTGTTTTTT
TRBV5-1	once	TRBJ1-6	.	CASSAVVDSPLHF	TGCGCCAGCAGCGCCGTAGTCGACTCACCCCTCCACTTT
TRBV9	few	TRBJ2-3	.	CASSVEVPDTQYF	TGTGCCAGCAGCGTAGAGGTCCCAGATACGCAGTATTTT
TRBV10-3	many	TRBJ2-5	TRBD1	CAISESRQKRGQGSGTQYF	TGTGCCATCAGTGAGTCCAGACAGAAGCGCGGACAGGGCTCCGGGACCCAGTACTTC
TRBV15	few	TRBJ1-5	.	CATSRDDPNQPQHF	TGTGCCACCAGCAGAGATGACCCCAATCAGCCCCAGCATTTT
TRBV6-5	few	TRBJ2-7	.	CASSSQTYEQYF	TGTGCCAGCAGTTCCCAAACCTACGAGCAGTACTTC
TRBV29-1	.	TRBJ2-5	.	CSVDRGQETQYF	TGCAGCGTTGATCGCGGTCAAGAGACCCAGTACTTC
TRBV12-3/TRBV12-4	few	TRBJ1-5	TRBD1	CASQGDGGNQPQHF	TGTGCCAGCCAGGGGGACGGCGGCAATCAGCCCCAGCATTTT
TRBV7-8	few	TRBJ1-5	TRBD1	CASSLNRGSFQPQHF	TGTGCCAGCAGCTTGAACAGGGGGAGTTTTCAGCCCCAGCATTTT
TRBV10-3	.	TRBJ2-2	.	CAISAGSNTGELFF	TGTGCCATCAGTGCCGGATCGAACACCGGGGAGCTGTTTTTT
TRBV15	.	TRBJ2-1	.	CATREVDTSSYNEQFF	TGTGCCACCAGAGAGGTAGACACTAGCTCCTACAATGAGCAGTTCTTC
TRBV7-9	many	TRBJ1-1	.	CASSPLVGRGDIEAFF	TGTGCCAGCAGCCCACTTGTCGGGAGGGGGGATATAGAAGCTTTCTTT
TRBV11-1	.	TRBJ1-1	.	CASETSFGSEAFF	TGTGCCAGCGAGACCTCATTCGGGTCCGAAGCTTTCTTT
TRBV19	few	TRBJ2-1	.	CASSIVLGEQFF	TGTGCCAGTAGTATCGTGCTTGGTGAGCAGTTCTTC
TRBV4-1	.	TRBJ2-2	.	CASSQAGTGELFF	TGCGCCAGCAGCCAAGCAGGCACCGGGGAGCTGTTTTTT
TRBV7-2	many	TRBJ2-7	TRBD2	CASLGSAGGNEQYF	TGTGCCAGCTTGGGGTCCGCGGGGGGAAACGAGCAGTACTTC
TRBV29-1	.	TRBJ2-1	.	CSVGKGGSDNEQFF	TGCAGCGTTGGGAAGGGTGGTAGCGACAATGAGCAGTTCTTC
TRBV7-2	many	TRBJ2-7	TRBD1	CASSWEGQGSEQYF	TGTGCCAGCAGCTGGGAGGGACAGGGATCCGAGCAGTACTTC
TRBV6-2/TRBV6-3	few	TRBJ2-3	TRBD2	CASSYPREGTDTQYF	TGTGCCAGCAGTTACCCGCGGGAGGGCACAGATACGCAGTATTTT
TRBV7-8	few	TRBJ2-6	TRBD2	CASSLGSGRARGANVLTF	TGTGCCAGCAGCTTAGGGAGCGGGAGGGCCCGTGGGGCCAACGTCCTGACTTTC
TRBV18	.	TRBJ2-2	.	CASSPDTGIHNTGELFF	TGTGCCAGCTCACCAGACACAGGCATCCATAACACCGGGGAGCTGTTTTTT
TRBV7-2	.	TRBJ2-1	.	CASSLALGRGYEQFF	TGTGCCAGCAGCTTAGCGCTCGGCAGGGGATACGAGCAGTTCTTC
TRBV28	many	TRBJ1-6	.	CASTKSGLSPLHF	TGTGCCAGCACCAAGAGCGGTCTTTCACCCCTCCACTTT
TRBV15	.	TRBJ2-1	TRBD1	CATSGDRGPFYNEQFF	TGTGCCACCAGCGGAGACAGGGGCCCCTTCTACAATGAGCAGTTCTTC
TRBV7-3	many	TRBJ1-5	.	CASSLMEGQPQHF	TGTGCCAGCAGCTTAATGGAGGGTCAGCCCCAGCATTTT